These 10 T cell receptor beta chains originate from one sample sequenced in a study of low-dose radiotherapy and immunotherapy resistance in tumors. TRAV and TRBV primers primed cDNA for both TCRalpha and TCRbeta. TCRs were put through 20 PCR cycles of amplification with Phusion. A constant-region primer and the V-primer adapter served as the primer pair. TCRdb re-called the reads through MiXCR, storing one row per CDR3 protein. The sample carries more than 9,500 distinct CDR3 sequences, 40% to 50% recorded once. Source of these receptors: a human donor with advanced metastatic prostate, ovarian, gallbladder or colorectal cancer (not recorded which). This table probably holds off-target reads from a library built for another chain.

The V call is TRBV5-1, the J call TRBJ2-7; possibly TRBD1 or TRBD2 for D (5 bases each). The length of the CDR3 is 14 residues. The V and J ends lost 1 base and 1 base respectively, with 9 bases between them. The germline V gene has CDR1 SGHRS and CDR2 YFSETQ. The DNA of the CDR3 is TGCGCCAGCAGCTTGAACTGGGGGTCCTACGAGCAGTACTTC. It translates to CASSLNWGSYEQYF.

The chain couples TRBV7-2 to TRBJ2-7; possibly TRBD2 for D (5 bases). CDR1 is SGHTA and CDR2 is FQGNSA in the germline V gene. V lost 5 bases, J lost 7 bases, and 18 bases lay in between. This CDR3 region has 14 residues. The CDR3 sequence is CASSLSRPSGEQYF. The CDR3 nucleotides are TGTGCCAGCAGCCTCTCAAGGCCCTCGGGGGAGCAGTACTTC.

This rearrangement joins TRBV28 to TRBJ1-5; 9 bases match TRBD1. The CDR3 runs 15 residues. J gave up 6 bases and V 6 bases, and 9 bases lay outside the gene matches. Looked up from germline, CDR1 is MDHEN and CDR2 is SYDVKM. The CDR3 is CASSLDRGAGQPQHF. Written as DNA, the CDR3 is TGTGCCAGCAGCCTCGACAGGGGGGCGGGTCAGCCCCAGCATTTT.

The chain combines TRBV9 with TRBJ1-4; D is unclear. V was trimmed by 0 bases and J by 5 bases, leaving 8 bases between them. The CDR3 consists of 14 residues. In germline, CDR1 is SGDLS, CDR2 YYNGEE. CDR3 nucleotides: TGTGCCAGCAGCGTAGAACCGGACAATGAAAAACTGTTTTTT. This translates into CASSVEPDNEKLFF.

The chain uses TRBV6-6 and TRBJ1-5; TRBD1 matches at 7 bases. Per the germline V gene, CDR1 is MNHNY and CDR2 is SVGAGI (reference sequence). The CDR3 covers 17 residues. The ends lost 2 bases at V and 2 bases at J; junction bases unmatched: 9. CDR3 loop: CASSYPQGTDGNQPQHF. The CDR3 DNA reads as TGTGCCAGCAGTTACCCTCAGGGGACAGATGGCAATCAGCCCCAGCATTTT.

This clonotype was detected a few times. J is TRBJ2-1 and V is TRBV11-3, with 8 bases aligning to TRBD1. The germline CDR1 and CDR2 sequences are SGHNT and YENEEA. Trimming cost V 0 bases and J 2 bases; bases outside gene matches: 3. This CDR3 has 16 residues. CDR3 DNA: TGTGCCAGCAGCTTAGATCAGGGACAGGCCTACAATGAGCAGTTCTTC. Protein product: CASSLDQGQAYNEQFF.

The chain links TRBV7-2 to TRBJ1-5; a weak D match, TRBD1 (5 bases). Trimming removed 5 bases from V and 7 bases from J, with 9 bases in between. This CDR3 has 12 amino acids. From germline, CDR1 is SGHTA and CDR2 FQGNSA. The CDR3, as DNA: TGTGCCAGCAGCCGGGGGGACCAGCCCCAGCATTTT. Translation gives CASSRGDQPQHF. Supplemented by reference TRBV7-2 and TRBJ1-5, the full variable domain reads GAGVSQSPSNKVTEKGKDVELRCDPISGHTALYWYRQSLGQGLEFLIYFQGNSAPDKSGLPSDRFSAERTGGSVSTLTIQRTQQEDSAVYLCASSRGDQPQHFGDGTRLSIL.

The chain joins TRBV20-1 to TRBJ2-7; 7 nucleotides align to TRBD1. V gave up 5 bases and J gave up 5 bases; unmatched junction bases: 12. There are 14 residues in the CDR3. Germline CDR1 and CDR2: DFQATT and SNEGSKA (reference sequence). CDR3 coding DNA: TGCAGTGCTGGATTAGACAGGGATTACAACGAGCAGTACTTC. Residues: CSAGLDRDYNEQYF.

This clonotype has more than one count but fewer than ten. The chain uses TRBV11-1 and TRBJ2-5; D may be TRBD2 (6 bases). From germline, CDR1 is SGHAT and CDR2 FQDESV (reference sequence). The V gene lost 2 bases and the J gene lost 3 bases, with 16 bases spanning the gap. This CDR3 comprises 16 residues. The CDR3 DNA follows: TGTGCCAGCAGCTTACGTGTCGGGGAGGCGAAAGAGACCCAGTACTTC. It encodes CASSLRVGEAKETQYF.

This clonotype turned up a few times. The V call is TRBV7-6, the J call TRBJ2-7; D ambiguous. The CDR3 runs 14 residues. Germline assignment: CDR1 SGHVS and CDR2 FNYEAQ. Trimming removed 4 bases from V and 2 bases from J, with 12 bases in between. The CDR3 coding sequence is TGTGCCAGCAGCTCCCAAAACTCCGCCTACGAGCAGTACTTC. Residues: CASSSQNSAYEQYF.